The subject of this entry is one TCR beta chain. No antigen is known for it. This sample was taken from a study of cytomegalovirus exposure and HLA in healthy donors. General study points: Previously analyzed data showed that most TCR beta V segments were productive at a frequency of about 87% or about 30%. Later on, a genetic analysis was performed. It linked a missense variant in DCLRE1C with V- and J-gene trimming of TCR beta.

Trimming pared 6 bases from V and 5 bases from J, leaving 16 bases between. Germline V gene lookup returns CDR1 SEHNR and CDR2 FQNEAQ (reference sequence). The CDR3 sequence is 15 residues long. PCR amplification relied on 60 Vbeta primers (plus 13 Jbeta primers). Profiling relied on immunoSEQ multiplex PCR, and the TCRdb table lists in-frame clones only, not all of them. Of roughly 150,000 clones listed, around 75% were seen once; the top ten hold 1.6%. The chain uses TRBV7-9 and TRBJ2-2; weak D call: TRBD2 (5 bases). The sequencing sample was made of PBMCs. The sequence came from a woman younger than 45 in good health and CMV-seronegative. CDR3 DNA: TGTGCCAGCAGTATGAGCGGAGGAGCGACCGGGGAGCTGTTTTTT. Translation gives CASSMSGGATGELFF. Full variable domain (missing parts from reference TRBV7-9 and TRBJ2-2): DTGVSQNPRHKITKRGQNVTFRCDPISEHNRLYWYRQTLGQGPEFLTYFQNEAQLEKSRLLSDRFSAERPKGSFSTLEIQRTEQGDSAMYLCASSMSGGATGELFFGEGSRLTVL.